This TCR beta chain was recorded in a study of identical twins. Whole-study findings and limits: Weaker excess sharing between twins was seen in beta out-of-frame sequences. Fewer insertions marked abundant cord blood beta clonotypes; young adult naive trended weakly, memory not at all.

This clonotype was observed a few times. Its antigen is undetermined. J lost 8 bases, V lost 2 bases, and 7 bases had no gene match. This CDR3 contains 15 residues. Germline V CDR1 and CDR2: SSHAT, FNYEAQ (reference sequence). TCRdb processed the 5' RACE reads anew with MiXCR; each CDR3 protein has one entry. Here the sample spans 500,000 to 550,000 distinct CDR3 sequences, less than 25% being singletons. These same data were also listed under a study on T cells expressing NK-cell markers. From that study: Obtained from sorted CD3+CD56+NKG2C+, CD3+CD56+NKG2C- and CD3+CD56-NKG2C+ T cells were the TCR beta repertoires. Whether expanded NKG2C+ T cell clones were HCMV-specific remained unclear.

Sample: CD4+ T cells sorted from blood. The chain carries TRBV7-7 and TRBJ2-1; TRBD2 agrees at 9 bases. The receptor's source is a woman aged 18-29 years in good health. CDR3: CASSLSSGSIYEQFF. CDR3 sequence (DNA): TGTGCCAGCAGCTTAAGTAGCGGGAGTATCTATGAGCAGTTCTTC.